One T cell receptor beta chain is described in this entry. The data stem from a study of Tregs in tolerant kidney transplant recipients. Sequenced by immunoSEQ multiplex PCR; TCRdb stores in-frame clones only, minus some. The profile shows some 50,000 clones, roughly 89% of them singletons. Germline-derived CDR1 and CDR2 are SEHNR and FQNEAQ (reference sequence). With 11 bases clipped from V and 2 bases from J, the junction kept 2 bases outside the gene matches. The CDR3 sequence is 12 residues long. Recipients received nonmyeloablative bone marrow transplants from related graft donors, with transient mixed chimerism. Unstimulated Tregs (CD4+CD25+CD127-) and CD4+CD25- non-Tregs were sorted from PBMCs.

This clonotype originated in a human patient who received a combined kidney and bone marrow transplant. Among the T cells, some may be from the graft donor. Specimen: CD8+ T cells from blood (PBMCs), collected 12 months after the transplant. The rearrangement links TRBV7-9 to TRBJ2-2; 7 nucleotides align to TRBD1. In DNA, the CDR3 is TGTGCCGGGACAGCTAACACCGGGGAGCTGTTTTTT. As protein: CAGTANTGELFF.